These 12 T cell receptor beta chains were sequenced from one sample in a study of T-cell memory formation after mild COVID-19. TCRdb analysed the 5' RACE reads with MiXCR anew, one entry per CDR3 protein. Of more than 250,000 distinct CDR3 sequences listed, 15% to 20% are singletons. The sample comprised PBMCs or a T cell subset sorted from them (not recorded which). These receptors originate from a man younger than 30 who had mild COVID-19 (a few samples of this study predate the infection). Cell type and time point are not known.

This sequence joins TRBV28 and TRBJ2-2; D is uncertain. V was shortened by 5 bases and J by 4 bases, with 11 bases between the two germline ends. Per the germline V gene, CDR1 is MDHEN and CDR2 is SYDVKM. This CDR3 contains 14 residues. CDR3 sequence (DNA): TGTGCCAGCAGTCCCGCCGGGCCCACCGGGGAGCTGTTTTTT. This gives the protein CASSPAGPTGELFF.

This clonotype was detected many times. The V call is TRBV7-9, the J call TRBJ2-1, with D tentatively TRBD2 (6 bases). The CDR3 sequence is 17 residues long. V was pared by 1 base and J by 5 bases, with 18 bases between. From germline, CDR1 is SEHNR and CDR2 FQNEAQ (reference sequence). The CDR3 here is CASSLVWRLDTDNEQFF. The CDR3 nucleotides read TGTGCCAGCAGCTTAGTCTGGAGACTAGATACCGACAATGAGCAGTTCTTC. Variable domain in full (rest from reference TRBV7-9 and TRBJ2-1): DTGVSQNPRHKITKRGQNVTFRCDPISEHNRLYWYRQTLGQGPEFLTYFQNEAQLEKSRLLSDRFSAERPKGSFSTLEIQRTEQGDSAMYLCASSLVWRLDTDNEQFFGPGTRLTVL.

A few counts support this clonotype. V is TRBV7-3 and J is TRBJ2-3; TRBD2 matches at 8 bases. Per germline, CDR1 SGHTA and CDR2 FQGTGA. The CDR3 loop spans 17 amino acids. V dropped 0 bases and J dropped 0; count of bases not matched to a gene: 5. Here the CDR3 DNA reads TGTGCCAGCAGCTTAACGTCCGGGGGGGCTAGCACAGATACGCAGTATTTT. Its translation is CASSLTSGGASTDTQYF.

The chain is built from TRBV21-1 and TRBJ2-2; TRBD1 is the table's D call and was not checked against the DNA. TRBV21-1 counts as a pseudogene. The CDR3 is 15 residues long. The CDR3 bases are TGTGCCAGCAGCTCCGAACAGGGGAACACCGGGGAGCTGTTTTTT. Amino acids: CASSSEQGNTGELFF.

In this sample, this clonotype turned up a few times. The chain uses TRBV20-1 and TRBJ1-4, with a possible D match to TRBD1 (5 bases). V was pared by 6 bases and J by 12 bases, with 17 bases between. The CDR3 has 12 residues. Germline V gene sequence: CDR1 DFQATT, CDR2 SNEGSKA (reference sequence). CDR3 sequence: CSAWLPRGELFF. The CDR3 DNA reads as TGCAGTGCCTGGTTACCGCGGGGGGAACTGTTTTTT.

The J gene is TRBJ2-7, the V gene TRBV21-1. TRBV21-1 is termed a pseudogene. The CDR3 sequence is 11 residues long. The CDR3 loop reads CASSKRDEQYV. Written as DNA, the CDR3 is TGTGCCAGCAGCAAACGGGACGAGCAGTACGTC.

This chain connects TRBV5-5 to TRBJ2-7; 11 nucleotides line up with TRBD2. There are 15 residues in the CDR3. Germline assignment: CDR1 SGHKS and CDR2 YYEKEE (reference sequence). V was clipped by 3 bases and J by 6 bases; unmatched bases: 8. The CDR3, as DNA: TGTGCCAGCAGCTCCTTAGCTAGCGGGGGGAGCGAGCAGTACTTC. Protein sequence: CASSSLASGGSEQYF.

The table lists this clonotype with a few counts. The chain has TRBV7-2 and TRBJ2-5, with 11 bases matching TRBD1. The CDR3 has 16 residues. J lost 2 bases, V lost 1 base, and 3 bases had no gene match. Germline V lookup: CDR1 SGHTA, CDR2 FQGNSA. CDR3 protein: CASSLGGTGGQETQYF. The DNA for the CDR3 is TGTGCCAGCAGCTTAGGGGGGACAGGGGGACAAGAGACCCAGTACTTC. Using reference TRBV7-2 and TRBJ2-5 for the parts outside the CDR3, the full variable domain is GAGVSQSPSNKVTEKGKDVELRCDPISGHTALYWYRQSLGQGLEFLIYFQGNSAPDKSGLPSDRFSAERTGGSVSTLTIQRTQQEDSAVYLCASSLGGTGGQETQYFGPGTRLLVL.

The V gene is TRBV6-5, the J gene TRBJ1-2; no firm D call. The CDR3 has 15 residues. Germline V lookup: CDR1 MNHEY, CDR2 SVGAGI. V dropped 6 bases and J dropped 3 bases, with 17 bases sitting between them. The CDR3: CASRGRARLDYGYTF. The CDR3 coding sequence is TGTGCCAGCAGAGGCCGGGCCCGGCTCGACTATGGCTACACCTTC.

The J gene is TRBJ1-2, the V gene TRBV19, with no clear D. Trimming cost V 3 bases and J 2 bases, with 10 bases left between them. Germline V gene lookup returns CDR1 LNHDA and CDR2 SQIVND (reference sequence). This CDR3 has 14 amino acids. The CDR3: CASSIQDWNYGYTF. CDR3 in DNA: TGTGCCAGTAGTATCCAGGACTGGAACTATGGCTACACCTTC.

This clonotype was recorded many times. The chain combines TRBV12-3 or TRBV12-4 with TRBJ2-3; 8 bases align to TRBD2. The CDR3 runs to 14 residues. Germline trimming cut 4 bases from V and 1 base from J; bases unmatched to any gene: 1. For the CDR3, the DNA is TGTGCCAGCAGTTATAGCGGGGGCACAGATACGCAGTATTTT. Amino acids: CASSYSGGTDTQYF.

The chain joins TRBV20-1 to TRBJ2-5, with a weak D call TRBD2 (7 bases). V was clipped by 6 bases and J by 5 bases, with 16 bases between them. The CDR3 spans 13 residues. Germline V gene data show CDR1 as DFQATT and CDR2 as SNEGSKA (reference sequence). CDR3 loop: CSAPAGARETQYF. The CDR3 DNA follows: TGCAGTGCCCCGGCGGGGGCCAGGGAGACCCAGTACTTC.